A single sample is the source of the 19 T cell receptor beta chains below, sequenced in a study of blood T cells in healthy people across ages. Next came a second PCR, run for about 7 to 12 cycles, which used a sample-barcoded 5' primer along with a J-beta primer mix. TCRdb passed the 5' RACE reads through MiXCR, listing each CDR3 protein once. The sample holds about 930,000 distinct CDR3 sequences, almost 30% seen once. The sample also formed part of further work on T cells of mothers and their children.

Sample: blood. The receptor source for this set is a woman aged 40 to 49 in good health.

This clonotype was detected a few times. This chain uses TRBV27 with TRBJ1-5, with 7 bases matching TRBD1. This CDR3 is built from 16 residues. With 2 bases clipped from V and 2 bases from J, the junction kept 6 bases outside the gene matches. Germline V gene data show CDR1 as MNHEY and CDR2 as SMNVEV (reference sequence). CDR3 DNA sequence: TGTGCCAGCAGTTTACTGGGACAGTCTGGCAATCAGCCCCAGCATTTT. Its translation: CASSLLGQSGNQPQHF.

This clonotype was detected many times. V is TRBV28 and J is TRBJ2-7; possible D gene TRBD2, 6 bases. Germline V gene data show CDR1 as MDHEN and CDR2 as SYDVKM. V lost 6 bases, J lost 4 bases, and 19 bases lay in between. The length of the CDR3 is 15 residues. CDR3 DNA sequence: TGTGCCAGCAGCCCCCTGGGATTGGGACTTTACGAGCAGTACTTC. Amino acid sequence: CASSPLGLGLYEQYF.

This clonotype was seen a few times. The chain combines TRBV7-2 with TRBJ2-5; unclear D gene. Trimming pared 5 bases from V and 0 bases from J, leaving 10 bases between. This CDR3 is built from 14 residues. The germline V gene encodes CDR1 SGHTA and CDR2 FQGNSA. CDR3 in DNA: TGTGCCAGCAGCACAGACCGGAACCAAGAGACCCAGTACTTC. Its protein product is CASSTDRNQETQYF.

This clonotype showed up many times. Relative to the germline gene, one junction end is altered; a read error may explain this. The CDR3 region is CASSLTGVIGQETQYF. Here the CDR3 DNA reads TGTGCTAGCAGCTTAACGGGGGTTATCGGGCAAGAGACCCAGTACTTC. This rearrangement joins TRBV7-7 to TRBJ2-5; TRBD2 is a possible D gene (6 bases). The CDR3 totals 16 residues. CDR1 is SSHAT, CDR2 FNYEAQ, per germline (reference sequence).

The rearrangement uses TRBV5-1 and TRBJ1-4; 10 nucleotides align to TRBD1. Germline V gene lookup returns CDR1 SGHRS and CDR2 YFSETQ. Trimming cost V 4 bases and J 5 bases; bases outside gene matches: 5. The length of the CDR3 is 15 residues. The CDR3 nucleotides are TGCGCCAGCAGCACCATGGGACAGGGGAATGAAAAACTGTTTTTT. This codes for CASSTMGQGNEKLFF. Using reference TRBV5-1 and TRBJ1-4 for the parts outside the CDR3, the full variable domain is KAGVTQTPRYLIKTRGQQVTLSCSPISGHRSVSWYQQTPGQGLQFLFEYFSETQRNKGNFPGRFSGRQFSNSRSEMNVSTLELGDSALYLCASSTMGQGNEKLFFGSGTQLSVL.

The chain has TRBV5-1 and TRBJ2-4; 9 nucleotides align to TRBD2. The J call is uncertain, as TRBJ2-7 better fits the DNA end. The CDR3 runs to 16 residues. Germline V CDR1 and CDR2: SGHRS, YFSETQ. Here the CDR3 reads CASRGGGGAQVYEQYF. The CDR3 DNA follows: TGCGCCAGCCGAGGCGGCGGGGGGGCCCAGGTATACGAGCAGTACTTC.

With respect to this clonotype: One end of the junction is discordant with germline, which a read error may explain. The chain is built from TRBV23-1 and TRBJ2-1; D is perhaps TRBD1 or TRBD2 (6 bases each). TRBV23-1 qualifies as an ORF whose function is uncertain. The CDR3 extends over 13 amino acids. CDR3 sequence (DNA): TGCACCAGCAGCCCGGACGGGGGCCACGAGCAGTTCTTC. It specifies CTSSPDGGHEQFF.

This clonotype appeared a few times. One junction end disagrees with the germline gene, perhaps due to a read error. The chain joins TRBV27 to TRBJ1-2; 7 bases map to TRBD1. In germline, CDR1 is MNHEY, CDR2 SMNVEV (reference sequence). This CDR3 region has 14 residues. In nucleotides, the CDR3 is TGTGCCAGCAGTTTAGGGGGACAGACCTATGGCGACACCTTC. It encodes CASSLGGQTYGDTF.

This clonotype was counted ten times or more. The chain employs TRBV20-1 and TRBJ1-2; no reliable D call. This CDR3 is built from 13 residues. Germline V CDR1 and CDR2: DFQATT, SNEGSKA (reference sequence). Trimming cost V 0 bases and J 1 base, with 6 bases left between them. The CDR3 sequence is CSARDGFNYGYTF. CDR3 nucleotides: TGCAGTGCTAGAGACGGATTTAACTATGGCTACACCTTC.

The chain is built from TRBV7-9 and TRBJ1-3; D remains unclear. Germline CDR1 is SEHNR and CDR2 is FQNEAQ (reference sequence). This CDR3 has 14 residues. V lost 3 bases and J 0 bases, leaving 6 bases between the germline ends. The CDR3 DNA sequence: TGTGCCAGCAGCTTGGAAGCCTCTGGAAACACCATATATTTT. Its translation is CASSLEASGNTIYF.

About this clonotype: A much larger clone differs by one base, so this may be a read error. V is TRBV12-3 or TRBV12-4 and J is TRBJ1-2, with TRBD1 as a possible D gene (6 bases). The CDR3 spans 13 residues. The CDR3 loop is CASRTTGNYGYIF. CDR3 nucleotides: TGTGCCAGCAGAACCACAGGGAACTATGGCTACATCTTC.

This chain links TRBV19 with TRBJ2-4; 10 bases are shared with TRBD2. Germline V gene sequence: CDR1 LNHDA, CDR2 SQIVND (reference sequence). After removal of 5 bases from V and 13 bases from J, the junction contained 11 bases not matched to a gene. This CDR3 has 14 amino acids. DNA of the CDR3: TGTGCCAGTAGTGCCGGGACTAGCGCTAATGAGCAGTACTTC. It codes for CASSAGTSANEQYF.

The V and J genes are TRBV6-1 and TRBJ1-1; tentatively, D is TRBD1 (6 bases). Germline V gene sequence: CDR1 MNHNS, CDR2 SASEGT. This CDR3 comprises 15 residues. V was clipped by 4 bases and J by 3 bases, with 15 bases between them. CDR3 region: CASSGRSGDYTEAFF. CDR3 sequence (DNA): TGTGCCAGCAGTGGAAGGTCAGGGGATTACACTGAAGCTTTCTTT.

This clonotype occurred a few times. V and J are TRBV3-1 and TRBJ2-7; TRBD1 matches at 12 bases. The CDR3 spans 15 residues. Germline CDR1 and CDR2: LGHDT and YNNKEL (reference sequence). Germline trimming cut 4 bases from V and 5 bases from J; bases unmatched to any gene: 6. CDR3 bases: TGTGCCAGCAGCCCGGGACAGGGGGCGCGTAACGAGCAGTACTTC. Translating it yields CASSPGQGARNEQYF.

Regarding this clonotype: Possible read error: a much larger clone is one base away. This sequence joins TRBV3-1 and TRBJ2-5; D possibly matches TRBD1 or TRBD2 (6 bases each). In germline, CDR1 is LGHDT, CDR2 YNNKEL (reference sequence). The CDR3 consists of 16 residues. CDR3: CANSQEDYRARETQYF. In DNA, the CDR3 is TGTGCCAACAGCCAAGAGGACTACAGGGCAAGGGAGACCCAGTACTTC.

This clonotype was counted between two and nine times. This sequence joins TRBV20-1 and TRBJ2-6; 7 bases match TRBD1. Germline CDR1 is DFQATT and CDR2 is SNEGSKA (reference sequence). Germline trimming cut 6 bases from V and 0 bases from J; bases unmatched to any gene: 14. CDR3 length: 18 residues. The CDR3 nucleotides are TGCAGTGCCCTCCCCACAGGGGCGTTCTCCTCTGGGGCCAACGTCCTGACTTTC. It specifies CSALPTGAFSSGANVLTF.

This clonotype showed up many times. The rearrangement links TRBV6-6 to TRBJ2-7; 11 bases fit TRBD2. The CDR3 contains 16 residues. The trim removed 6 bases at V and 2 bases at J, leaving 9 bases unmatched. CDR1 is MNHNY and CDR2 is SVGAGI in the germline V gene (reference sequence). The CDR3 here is CASSPGLAGGTYEQYF. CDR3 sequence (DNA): TGTGCCAGCAGCCCCGGGCTAGCGGGGGGTACCTACGAGCAGTACTTC.

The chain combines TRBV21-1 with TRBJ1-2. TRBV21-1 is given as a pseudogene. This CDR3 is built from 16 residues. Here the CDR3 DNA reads TGTGCCAGCAGCAAATCTACCGACACCTCTTGGTATGGCTACACCTTC. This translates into CASSKSTDTSWYGYTF.

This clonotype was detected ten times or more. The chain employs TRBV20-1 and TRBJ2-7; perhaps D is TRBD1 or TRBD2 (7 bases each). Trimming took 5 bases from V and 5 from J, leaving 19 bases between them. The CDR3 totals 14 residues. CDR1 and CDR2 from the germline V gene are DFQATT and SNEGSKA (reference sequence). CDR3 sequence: CSALPPAGGDEQYF. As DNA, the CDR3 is TGCAGTGCTTTACCCCCGGCAGGGGGGGACGAGCAGTACTTC.